This TCR beta chain was found in a study of blood T cell repertoires in COVID-19. Study-level background: Some COVID-19 samples were acute and others convalescent; all came from the United States, Italy and Spain.

Germline V CDR1 and CDR2: LNHDA, SQIVND (reference sequence). Trimming cost V 8 bases and J 4 bases, with 15 bases left between them. The CDR3 totals 14 residues. In the authors' methods: Amplification of reference gene primers was used by the study to estimate nucleated cell counts. Sequenced by immunoSEQ multiplex PCR; TCRdb stores in-frame clones only, minus some. From that table come the V and J calls and clone size; the DNA was used to work out D and trimming. The profile shows some 350,000 clones, around 92% of them singletons. The clonotype comes from a woman aged 30 to 39 with COVID-19, enrolled during active disease. V is TRBV19 and J is TRBJ1-3; unclear D gene. The sample consisted of peripheral blood. CDR3: CASGAGRGGNTIYF. The CDR3 bases are TGTGCCAGTGGTGCAGGCCGAGGGGGAAACACCATATATTTT.